This T cell receptor (beta chain) is from a study of shared clonotypes between healthy human individuals. The table came from immunoSEQ multiplex PCR; TCRdb's copy has only in-frame clones and leaves some out. The table records more than 850,000 clones, approximately 78% of them present only once. The CDR3 covers 14 residues. V lost 7 bases and J 7 bases, leaving 17 bases between the germline ends. The germline CDR1 and CDR2 sequences are MNHNS and SASEGT. Sequenced material: memory CD4+ T cells from PBMCs. Subset reported: CD45RA-negative fraction. The rearrangement joins TRBV6-1 to TRBJ1-5, with a tentative D call TRBD1 (5 bases). This TCR came from a man younger than 35 in good health. Some clones in this sample may be carry-over from other donors' samples. CDR3 protein: CASNGARSGQPQHF. DNA for the CDR3: TGTGCCAGCAACGGGGCGAGGTCGGGGCAGCCCCAGCATTTT.